The text below deals with one T cell receptor beta chain. The antigen remains undetermined. The entry originates in a study of T cell responses to AZD1222 COVID-19 vaccine. TCRdb keeps only in-frame clones here, not all; method: immunoSEQ multiplex PCR. The sample contains about 140,000 clones, about 91% of which appear only once. Study conclusions and caveats: None of the repertoires were sampled until the peak T cell response had passed. With dominance at 160-218 and 743-854, vaccine-associated CD4 TCRs spanned spike.

Germline V gene sequence: CDR1 MNHEY, CDR2 SVGAGI. Losses at the gene ends were 6 bases for V and 9 bases for J; bases not matched to a gene: 8. This CDR3 has 15 residues. Pooled samples include second doses given at about 4 or 12 weeks. This clonotype was sampled from an adult who received the AZD1222 COVID-19 vaccine. The J gene is TRBJ1-6, the V gene TRBV6-5, with TRBD1 matching over 10 bases. Sequenced material: peripheral blood, taken 28 days after the second AZD1222 dose. DNA for the CDR3: TGTGCCAGCAGGAACCCCCGGGACAGGGGTTCACCCCTCCACTTT. This sequence encodes CASRNPRDRGSPLHF.